What follows are 8 T cell receptor beta chains derived from one specimen sequenced in a study of CD8+ T cells in alopecia areata. The treatment is: oral pan-JAK inhibitor, 5-10 mg twice daily. Extraction of RNA preceded its reverse transcription into cDNA, which served as the sequencing template. Generated by immunoSEQ multiplex PCR, the TCRdb table keeps only in-frame clones and is missing some. This table holds 95,000 to 100,000 clones, 61% found once. The sequences come from CD8+ T cells sorted from blood, collected at week 4, from a patient treated with tofacitinib. These receptors all come from a human donor with alopecia areata.

The chain carries TRBV30 and TRBJ1-2, with 7 bases aligning to TRBD1. The CDR3 is 15 amino acids. From germline, CDR1 is GTSNPN and CDR2 SVGIG (reference sequence). V lost 2 bases, J lost 0 bases, and 6 bases stayed unmatched. CDR3 sequence (DNA): TGTGCCTGGAGTTTAGGGACAGAAGCTAACTATGGCTACACCTTC. Its protein product is CAWSLGTEANYGYTF.

The rearrangement links TRBV11-1 to TRBJ2-5; TRBD2 matches 10 bases. Germline loops: CDR1 SGHAT, CDR2 FQDESV (reference sequence). The V and J ends lost 3 bases and 5 bases, in that order; junction bases with no gene match: 6. CDR3 size: 15 residues. The CDR3 DNA is TGTGCCAGCAGCTTTGCTAGCGGGAGTATGGAGACCCAGTACTTC. Translating gives CASSFASGSMETQYF.

A few counts support this clone. The V gene is TRBV23-1, the J gene TRBJ1-2; the D gene is possibly TRBD1 (5 bases). TRBV23-1 is an ORF, and what it does is uncertain. V shed 2 bases and J shed 6 bases, with 16 bases lying between them. There are 15 residues in the CDR3. CDR3 sequence (DNA): TGCGCCAGCAGTCAAGACACGGCCAGAGGGGATGGCTACACCTTC. Translating it yields CASSQDTARGDGYTF.

The rearrangement links TRBV7-7 to TRBJ2-7; tentatively, D is TRBD1 (6 bases). The germline gives CDR1 SSHAT, CDR2 FNYEAQ (reference sequence). The CDR3 length is 12 residues. V was pared by 10 bases and J by 3 bases, with 13 bases between. For the CDR3, the DNA is TGTGCCATCCTGGGGGCAAACTACGAGCAGTACTTC. This sequence encodes CAILGANYEQYF. The whole variable domain, filled in from reference TRBV7-7 and TRBJ2-7, reads GAGVSQSPRYKVTKRGQDVTLRCDPISSHATLYWYQQALGQGPEFLTYFNYEAQPDKSGLPSDRFSAERPEGSISTLTIQRTEQRDSAMYRCAILGANYEQYFGPGTRLTVT.

V usage is TRBV4-1 and J usage is TRBJ1-5; TRBD1 aligns across 7 bases. This CDR3 region has 15 residues. Germline V gives CDR1 MGHRA, CDR2 YSYEKL. Trimming cost V 2 bases and J 6 bases; bases outside gene matches: 7. The CDR3 region is CASSQQTGSGQPQHF. CDR3 nucleotides: TGCGCCAGCAGCCAACAGACAGGGTCGGGTCAGCCCCAGCATTTT.

The chain has TRBV6-1 and TRBJ2-7; 9 nucleotides agree with TRBD1. Germline CDR1 reads MNHNS; CDR2 reads SASEGT. Trimming removed 7 bases from V and 5 bases from J; junction bases left unmatched: 12. The CDR3 covers 15 residues. CDR3 in amino acids: CASNAETGGWHEQYF. The CDR3 DNA reads TGTGCCAGCAATGCGGAAACAGGGGGCTGGCACGAGCAGTACTTC.

This clone was seen only once. The gene calls are TRBV5-6 and TRBJ1-2; a possible D gene is TRBD1 (5 bases). This CDR3 comprises 16 residues. Germline V gives CDR1 SGHDT, CDR2 YYEEEE. V was shortened by 6 bases and J by 1 base, with 19 bases between the two germline ends. The CDR3 DNA reads TGTGCCAGCATCGACGCGACAGAAGGGCTTAACTATGGCTACACCTTC. Translating it yields CASIDATEGLNYGYTF.

The chain combines TRBV7-9 with TRBJ2-5; the D call may be TRBD1 or TRBD2 (6 bases each). This CDR3 is built from 17 residues. The germline CDR1 and CDR2 sequences are SEHNR and FQNEAQ (reference sequence). Trimming removed 0 bases at V and 1 base at J, with 15 bases between. The CDR3 protein is CASSLASQGTLQETQYF. CDR3 bases: TGTGCCAGCAGCTTAGCGTCCCAGGGGACTCTCCAAGAGACCCAGTACTTC.